What follows are 17 T cell receptor beta chains derived from one specimen sequenced in a study of CD8 T cells in ankylosing spondylitis. Study-level findings and limits: A TCR beta motif of eight highly homologous variants appeared characteristic of ankylosing spondylitis blood.

Their antigen targets remain unknown. TCRdb independently ran MiXCR on the 5' RACE reads; one entry per CDR3 protein. This table holds around 140,000 distinct CDR3 sequences, 17% found once. Sequenced sample: blood, either unsorted or a sorted T cell fraction (not recorded which). Receptor source: a male donor with ankylosing spondylitis.

In this sample, this clonotype turned up once. This chain joins TRBV4-1 and TRBJ1-1; D is unclear. The V and J ends lost 3 bases and 6 bases respectively, with 14 bases between them. CDR3 size: 14 residues. Germline CDR1 MGHRA, CDR2 YSYEKL. CDR3 coding DNA: TGCGCCAGCAGCCAGACTGGGAGTTATCCTGAAGCTTTCTTT. This gives the protein CASSQTGSYPEAFF.

The V gene is TRBV12-3 or TRBV12-4, the J gene TRBJ2-3, with a possible D match to TRBD2 (5 bases). V lost 5 bases, J lost 0 bases, and 12 bases lay in between. The CDR3 contains 15 residues. This chain's CDR3 is CASSPLTGSTDTQYF. The CDR3 DNA reads TGTGCCAGCAGTCCCCTAACGGGGAGCACAGATACGCAGTATTTT.

The table lists this clonotype with a few counts. This chain connects TRBV10-3 to TRBJ2-3; 10 nucleotides line up with TRBD2. V dropped 7 bases and J dropped 6; count of bases not matched to a gene: 7. Germline lookup yields CDR1 ENHRY and CDR2 SYGVKD. The CDR3 loop spans 14 amino acids. The CDR3 here is CAITSGSFYDTQYF. The DNA for the CDR3 is TGTGCCATCACTAGCGGGAGTTTTTACGATACGCAGTATTTT.

This sequence joins TRBV14 and TRBJ1-2, with 10 nucleotides matching TRBD1. The CDR3 contains 17 residues. V shed 6 bases and J 4 bases; nucleotides not matched to a gene: 14. Per the germline V gene, CDR1 is SGHDN and CDR2 is FVKESK. The CDR3 sequence is CASRRTGTGAPSYGYTF. DNA for the CDR3: TGTGCCAGCAGGCGTACCGGGACAGGGGCACCATCCTATGGCTACACCTTC.

The rearrangement links TRBV12-3 or TRBV12-4 to TRBJ2-1; 9 bases line up with TRBD1. The ends lost 7 bases at V and 5 bases at J; junction bases unmatched: 9. The CDR3 loop spans 15 amino acids. CDR3 sequence reads: CASISGQGWNNEQFF. For the CDR3, the DNA is TGTGCCAGCATCTCGGGACAGGGCTGGAACAATGAGCAGTTCTTC.

This clonotype has only a few counts. The CDR3: CASSGSGTSGIWETQYF. The DNA for the CDR3 is TGTGCCAGCAGCGGGTCCGGGACTAGCGGGATTTGGGAGACCCAGTACTTC. V gene TRBV9 combines with J gene TRBJ2-5; 13 nucleotides align to TRBD2. After removal of 3 bases from V and 5 bases from J, the junction contained 10 bases not matched to a gene. This CDR3 region has 17 residues. CDR1 SGDLS and CDR2 YYNGEE come from the germline V gene.

The V gene is TRBV3-1, the J gene TRBJ1-5, with D possibly being TRBD1 (6 bases). The length of the CDR3 is 15 residues. CDR1 LGHDT and CDR2 YNNKEL come from the germline V gene (reference sequence). Trimming took 4 bases from V and 3 from J, leaving 13 bases between them. CDR3 nucleotides: TGTGCCAGCAGCCCAACGGGACAATACAATCAGCCCCAGCATTTT. This translates into CASSPTGQYNQPQHF. Full variable domain (missing parts from reference TRBV3-1 and TRBJ1-5): DTAVSQTPKYLVTQMGNDKSIKCEQNLGHDTMYWYKQDSKKFLKIMFSYNNKELIINETVPNRFSPKSPDKAHLNLHINSLELGDSAVYFCASSPTGQYNQPQHFGDGTRLSIL.

J is TRBJ2-7 and V is TRBV3-1; D unclear. Germline assignment: CDR1 LGHDT and CDR2 YNNKEL (reference sequence). The V gene lost 3 bases and the J gene lost 3 bases, with 18 bases spanning the gap. The CDR3 covers 16 residues. The CDR3 sequence is CASSHPGRTLFYEQYF. The CDR3 nucleotides read TGTGCCAGCAGCCACCCCGGTCGTACTCTTTTCTACGAGCAGTACTTC.

This clonotype was detected a few times. The chain carries TRBV5-1 and TRBJ2-1; 11 bases agree with TRBD2. V gave up 7 bases and J gave up 4 bases; unmatched junction bases: 13. The CDR3 runs to 17 residues. Germline CDR1 SGHRS, CDR2 YFSETQ. CDR3 nucleotide sequence: TGCGCCAGCGGATGGCGTAAAGTAGCGGGAGGGTACAATGAGCAGTTCTTC. This sequence encodes CASGWRKVAGGYNEQFF.

The chain combines TRBV11-3 with TRBJ2-1, with 11 bases fitting TRBD2. CDR1 is SGHNT, CDR2 YENEEA, per germline. The CDR3 extends over 16 amino acids. Trimming took 4 bases from V and 8 from J; bases not matched to a gene: 10. The CDR3 protein is CASSSRLAGGRDEQFF. For the CDR3, the DNA is TGTGCCAGCAGCTCCAGGCTAGCGGGAGGCCGGGATGAGCAGTTCTTC.

This clonotype was seen a handful of times. The rearrangement links TRBV11-2 to TRBJ1-1; possibly TRBD1 for D (5 bases). Per germline, CDR1 SGHAT and CDR2 FQNNGV. V was cut by 2 bases and J by 4 bases, with 17 bases left in between. There are 16 residues in the CDR3. The chain's CDR3 is CASSLPARGVATEAFF. In DNA, the CDR3 is TGTGCCAGCAGCTTACCAGCTCGAGGGGTGGCCACTGAAGCTTTCTTT.

This clonotype was observed at least ten times. The chain joins TRBV7-9 to TRBJ2-1, with 12 nucleotides matching TRBD2. V dropped 5 bases and J dropped 6; count of bases not matched to a gene: 5. This CDR3 is 15 amino acids long. CDR1 and CDR2 (germline): SEHNR, FQNEAQ (reference sequence). CDR3 loop: CASSTRLAGVNEQFF. The CDR3 DNA sequence: TGTGCCAGCAGCACCCGACTAGCGGGAGTCAATGAGCAGTTCTTC.

The J gene is TRBJ2-1, the V gene TRBV15; TRBD2 agrees at 9 bases. Per the germline V gene, CDR1 is LNHNV and CDR2 is YYDKDF (reference sequence). This CDR3 is 19 amino acids long. The junction had 13 bases not matched to a gene; V was cut back by 2 bases and J by 2 bases. CDR3 in amino acids: CATSRSLLGASGTYNEQFF. CDR3 nucleotides: TGTGCCACCAGCAGAAGCCTTCTAGGGGCTAGCGGGACCTACAATGAGCAGTTCTTC.

The table lists this clonotype with a few counts. This chain connects TRBV5-8 to TRBJ1-6; D gene unclear. CDR3 size: 15 residues. The germline V gene encodes CDR1 SGHTS and CDR2 YDEGEE. The V end was cut by 6 bases, the J end by 3 bases, with 13 bases between. The CDR3, as DNA: TGTGCCAGCACCCCGGGAGCCTACTATAATTCACCCCTCCACTTT. Its translation: CASTPGAYYNSPLHF.

This clonotype appeared a few times. The chain couples TRBV28 to TRBJ2-7; no clear D gene. V lost 5 bases to trimming and J lost 0 bases, with 11 bases between them. Germline lookup yields CDR1 MDHEN and CDR2 SYDVKM. The CDR3 totals 14 residues. The CDR3 nucleotides read TGTGCCAGCAGTCAGTATTCGAGCTCCTACGAGCAGTACTTC. Translated, it gives CASSQYSSSYEQYF.

This clonotype was detected a few times. The chain combines TRBV28 with TRBJ1-2; 7 bases are a match to TRBD1. Germline CDR1 MDHEN, CDR2 SYDVKM. CDR3 length equals 17 residues. The J segment lost 2 bases and the V segment lost 7 bases, leaving 16 bases of the junction unmatched. CDR3 residues: CASTHNRGQYENYGYTF. The CDR3, as DNA: TGTGCCAGCACCCACAACAGGGGCCAGTATGAGAACTATGGCTACACCTTC.

This clonotype has a single count. The chain links TRBV7-6 to TRBJ2-5, with TRBD1 matching 7 bases. This CDR3 region has 17 residues. V shed 2 bases, J shed 7 bases, and the junction held 16 bases outside the gene matches. CDR1 and CDR2 from the germline V gene are SGHVS and FNYEAQ. The CDR3 sequence: CASSLPTGSSGFGTQYF. Written as DNA, the CDR3 is TGTGCCAGCAGCTTACCGACAGGGTCGTCAGGTTTTGGGACCCAGTACTTC.